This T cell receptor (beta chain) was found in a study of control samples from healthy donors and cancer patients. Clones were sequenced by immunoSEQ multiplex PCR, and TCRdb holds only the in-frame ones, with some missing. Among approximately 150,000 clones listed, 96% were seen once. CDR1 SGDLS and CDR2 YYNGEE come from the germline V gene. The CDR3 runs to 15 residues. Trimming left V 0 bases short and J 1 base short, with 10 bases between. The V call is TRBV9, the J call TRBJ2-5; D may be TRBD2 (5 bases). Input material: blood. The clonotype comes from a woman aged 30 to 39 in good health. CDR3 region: CASSVGASLQETQYF. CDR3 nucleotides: TGTGCCAGCAGCGTAGGGGCTAGCCTCCAAGAGACCCAGTACTTC.